Listed here are 27 T cell receptor beta chains from one sample, sequenced in a study of blood T cell repertoires in COVID-19. Repertoires were generated with immunoSEQ multiplex PCR, while TCRdb's copy carries only in-frame clones and drops some. The data show some 190,000 clones, with 70% to 80% seen just once and roughly 12% held by the top ten. Sequences were obtained from peripheral blood. These receptors were taken from a woman in her 50s with acute or convalescent COVID-19.

This chain uses TRBV2 with TRBJ1-1; D is unresolved. The V gene's germline CDR1 is SNHLY and CDR2 FYNNEI. With 1 base removed from V and 10 bases from J, the gap between germline ends came to 16 bases. The CDR3 is 14 amino acids. The DNA of the CDR3 is TGTGCCAGCAGTGAAGGGAGATTACTTCCCAGAGCTTTCTTT. This translates into CASSEGRLLPRAFF.

The chain carries TRBV5-1 and TRBJ1-1, with 8 bases that match TRBD1. J gave up 5 bases and V 0 bases, and 6 bases lay outside the gene matches. This CDR3 comprises 15 residues. Germline loops: CDR1 SGHRS, CDR2 YFSETQ. The DNA of the CDR3 is TGCGCCAGCAGCTTGGAACCGACAGGGGAAACTGAAGCTTTCTTT. The encoded protein is CASSLEPTGETEAFF. The whole variable domain, remainder taken from reference TRBV5-1 and TRBJ1-1, is KAGVTQTPRYLIKTRGQQVTLSCSPISGHRSVSWYQQTPGQGLQFLFEYFSETQRNKGNFPGRFSGRQFSNSRSEMNVSTLELGDSALYLCASSLEPTGETEAFFGQGTRLTVV.

V gene TRBV25-1 combines with J gene TRBJ2-7; tentatively, D is TRBD1 (5 bases). Germline assignment: CDR1 MGHDK and CDR2 SYGVNS. CDR3 length: 13 residues. V was clipped by 3 bases and J by 2 bases, with 8 bases between them. In nucleotides, the CDR3 is TGTGCCAGCAGTGACCCAGGGACCTACGAGCAGTACTTC. Translating gives CASSDPGTYEQYF.

The rearrangement joins TRBV10-3 to TRBJ1-1, with a weak D call TRBD1 (5 bases). CDR3 length equals 13 residues. Trimming cost V 2 bases and J 2 bases, with 6 bases left between them. The germline V gene encodes CDR1 ENHRY and CDR2 SYGVKD. CDR3 residues: CAISEGANTEAFF. The DNA of the CDR3 is TGTGCCATCAGTGAGGGGGCAAACACTGAAGCTTTCTTT.

This chain joins TRBV28 and TRBJ1-1, with no clear D. Trimming took 6 bases from V and 0 from J, leaving 8 bases between them. Germline values: CDR1 MDHEN, CDR2 SYDVKM. The CDR3 extends over 13 amino acids. The DNA of the CDR3 is TGTGCCAGCAGACAAACTATGAACACTGAAGCTTTCTTT. It encodes CASRQTMNTEAFF. Filled out from reference TRBV28 and TRBJ1-1, the complete variable domain reads DVKVTQSSRYLVKRTGEKVFLECVQDMDHENMFWYRQDPGLGLRLIYFSYDVKMKEKGDIPEGYSVSREKKERFSLILESASTNQTSMYLCASRQTMNTEAFFGQGTRLTVV.

This chain links TRBV12-3 or TRBV12-4 with TRBJ1-1, with unresolved D. This CDR3 comprises 13 residues. V was cut by 7 bases and J by 1 base, with 10 bases left in between. CDR3 region: CASTLPGNTEAFF. The CDR3 nucleotides are TGTGCCAGCACCTTACCAGGGAACACTGAAGCTTTCTTT.

The chain carries TRBV9 and TRBJ2-7; weak D call: TRBD1 (7 bases). CDR1 SGDLS and CDR2 YYNGEE come from the germline V gene. The CDR3 spans 15 residues. V was pared by 4 bases and J by 2 bases, with 16 bases between. CDR3 in DNA: TGTGCCAGCAGCCCGCGGGACAGCGGACCCTACGAGCAGTACTTC. This gives the protein CASSPRDSGPYEQYF.

This clone was detected only a few times. The CDR3 DNA reads TGTGCCAGCAGCCCAACATCAGGGATAGTGTCGGGGGCCAACGTCCTGACTTTC. The encoded protein is CASSPTSGIVSGANVLTF. The chain uses TRBV9 and TRBJ2-6, with D possibly TRBD1 on 5 matching bases. Germline CDR1 and CDR2: SGDLS and YYNGEE. There are 18 residues in the CDR3. Trimming stripped 4 bases from V and 4 bases from J, with 21 bases between.

The chain employs TRBV5-1 and TRBJ1-2; 9 nucleotides match TRBD1. The germline gives CDR1 SGHRS, CDR2 YFSETQ. The ends lost 4 bases at V and 8 bases at J; junction bases unmatched: 6. The CDR3 runs to 13 residues. Written as DNA, the CDR3 is TGCGCCAGCAGCATAGGACAGGGGAAAGGCTACACCTTC. Translation gives CASSIGQGKGYTF.

V usage is TRBV28 and J usage is TRBJ2-7; a possible D gene is TRBD2 (6 bases). Trimming removed 6 bases from V and 0 bases from J, with 18 bases in between. Germline CDR1 and CDR2: MDHEN and SYDVKM. The CDR3 runs 16 residues. This CDR3 is CASSSGGAASSYEQYF. For the CDR3, the DNA is TGTGCCAGCAGCTCCGGCGGGGCAGCTTCCTCCTACGAGCAGTACTTC.

V usage is TRBV7-2 and J usage is TRBJ1-5; weak D call: TRBD1 (6 bases). The length of the CDR3 is 15 residues. Looked up from germline, CDR1 is SGHTA and CDR2 is FQGNSA. With 6 bases removed from V and 7 bases from J, the gap between germline ends came to 19 bases. The CDR3 loop reads CASSYLSPTGQPQHF. DNA of the CDR3: TGTGCCAGCAGTTATCTCAGCCCCACAGGGCAGCCCCAGCATTTT.

The genes are TRBV12-5 and TRBJ2-2, with 8 positions matching TRBD1. The V segment lost 0 bases and the J segment 4 bases; nucleotides outside the gene matches: 1. The germline V gene has CDR1 LGHNT and CDR2 FRNRAP. The CDR3 consists of 15 residues. The CDR3 reads CASGLVTGGTGELFF. The CDR3 nucleotides are TGTGCTAGTGGTTTGGTAACAGGGGGCACCGGGGAGCTGTTTTTT.

The genes are TRBV29-1 and TRBJ1-2; D uncertain. The CDR3 is 11 amino acids. Germline V gene lookup returns CDR1 SQVTM and CDR2 ANQGSEA. V was cut by 8 bases and J by 7 bases, with 14 bases left in between. The CDR3 is CSYLEGAGYTF. The CDR3 coding sequence is TGCAGCTACCTAGAGGGTGCTGGCTACACCTTC.

This rearrangement joins TRBV5-6 to TRBJ2-7; TRBD2 agrees at 10 bases. The germline V gene encodes CDR1 SGHDT and CDR2 YYEEEE. The CDR3 extends over 19 amino acids. The J segment lost 0 bases and the V segment lost 4 bases, leaving 16 bases of the junction unmatched. CDR3 residues: CASSPEGSGGPWSSYEQYF. CDR3 in DNA: TGTGCCAGCAGCCCGGAGGGTAGCGGGGGGCCTTGGAGCTCCTACGAGCAGTACTTC.

The V and J genes are TRBV28 and TRBJ1-1, with TRBD1 matching over 7 bases. Losses at the gene ends were 4 bases for V and 1 base for J; bases not matched to a gene: 3. Germline-derived CDR1 and CDR2 are MDHEN and SYDVKM. The CDR3 loop spans 14 amino acids. CDR3 sequence reads: CASSYRTGNTEAFF. CDR3 nucleotide sequence: TGTGCCAGCAGTTATCGGACAGGGAACACTGAAGCTTTCTTT.

The chain employs TRBV10-3 and TRBJ2-2, with a tentative D call TRBD1 (6 bases). Trimming cost V 7 bases and J 4 bases, with 13 bases left between them. Germline CDR1 reads ENHRY; CDR2 reads SYGVKD. The CDR3 spans 14 residues. CDR3 in amino acids: CAINQGGSTGELFF. CDR3 in DNA: TGTGCCATCAATCAAGGGGGAAGCACCGGGGAGCTGTTTTTT.

This clone showed up just a few times. This chain connects TRBV9 to TRBJ2-7, with D uncertain. Trimming left V 0 bases short and J 3 bases short, with 10 bases between. This CDR3 has 14 amino acids. The germline gives CDR1 SGDLS, CDR2 YYNGEE. This CDR3 reads CASSVDWAGYEQYF. CDR3 DNA: TGTGCCAGCAGCGTAGATTGGGCCGGCTACGAGCAGTACTTC. The full variable domain, its missing parts supplied by reference TRBV9 and TRBJ2-7, is DSGVTQTPKHLITATGQRVTLRCSPRSGDLSVYWYQQSLDQGLQFLIQYYNGEERAKGNILERFSAQQFPDLHSELNLSSLELGDSALYFCASSVDWAGYEQYFGPGTRLTVT.

The chain is built from TRBV28 and TRBJ1-1; the D is unclear. Germline assignment: CDR1 MDHEN and CDR2 SYDVKM. V lost 4 bases to trimming and J lost 10 bases, with 13 bases between them. This CDR3 contains 12 residues. The CDR3 protein is CASSYPEFGAFF. The CDR3 DNA sequence: TGTGCCAGCAGTTACCCCGAGTTTGGAGCTTTCTTT.

The rearrangement joins TRBV18 to TRBJ1-1, with 9 positions matching TRBD1. J was trimmed by 1 base and V by 3 bases; bases with no gene match: 6. This CDR3 has 16 residues. Germline V gene lookup returns CDR1 KGHSH and CDR2 LQKENI. In nucleotides, the CDR3 is TGTGCCAGCTCACCCTGGGGACAGGGAACGAACACTGAAGCTTTCTTT. This encodes CASSPWGQGTNTEAFF. Variable domain in full (rest from reference TRBV18 and TRBJ1-1): NAGVMQNPRHLVRRRGQEARLRCSPMKGHSHVYWYRQLPEEGLKFMVYLQKENIIDESGMPKERFSAEFPKEGPSILRIQQVVRGDSAAYFCASSPWGQGTNTEAFFGQGTRLTVV.

CDR3 region: CASSPRTSAPGANVLTF. The CDR3 bases are TGTGCCAGCAGTCCTAGGACTAGCGCCCCTGGGGCCAACGTCCTGACTTTC. The chain links TRBV2 to TRBJ2-6; TRBD2 matches at 9 bases. The CDR3 runs 17 residues. Losses at the gene ends were 5 bases for V and 2 bases for J; bases not matched to a gene: 7. Germline CDR1 SNHLY, CDR2 FYNNEI. Combining the CDR3 with reference TRBV2 and TRBJ2-6 gives the whole variable domain EPEVTQTPSHQVTQMGQEVILRCVPISNHLYFYWYRQILGQKVEFLVSFYNNEISEKSEIFDDQFSVERPDGSNFTLKIRSTKLEDSAMYFCASSPRTSAPGANVLTFGAGSRLTVL.

This chain uses TRBV5-1 with TRBJ1-2; D remains unclear. V shed 0 bases and J shed 5 bases, with 14 bases lying between them. CDR1 and CDR2 from the germline V gene are SGHRS and YFSETQ. The CDR3 is made up of 15 amino acids. CDR3 sequence: CASSLEEGRGYGYTF. The CDR3 DNA is TGCGCCAGCAGCTTGGAGGAGGGCAGAGGATATGGCTACACCTTC. Based on the CDR3 plus reference TRBV5-1 and TRBJ1-2, the full variable domain is KAGVTQTPRYLIKTRGQQVTLSCSPISGHRSVSWYQQTPGQGLQFLFEYFSETQRNKGNFPGRFSGRQFSNSRSEMNVSTLELGDSALYLCASSLEEGRGYGYTFGSGTRLTVV.

V usage is TRBV6-5 and J usage is TRBJ1-1; D call uncertain. The germline V gene has CDR1 MNHEY and CDR2 SVGAGI. This CDR3 region has 14 residues. With 4 bases removed from V and 2 bases from J, the gap between germline ends came to 11 bases. This CDR3 is CASSSWTGNTEAFF. The CDR3 nucleotides read TGTGCCAGCAGTTCCTGGACTGGAAACACTGAAGCTTTCTTT.

The chain joins TRBV19 to TRBJ1-2, with 7 bases identical to TRBD1. Trimming removed 6 bases from V and 7 bases from J; junction bases left unmatched: 5. Germline loops: CDR1 LNHDA, CDR2 SQIVND (reference sequence). The CDR3 is 12 amino acids. The DNA of the CDR3 is TGTGCCAGTAGGACAGGGACCAGTGGCTACACCTTC. Translated, it gives CASRTGTSGYTF.

The chain combines TRBV30 with TRBJ1-4, with D uncertain. The V gene lost 1 base and the J gene lost 0 bases, with 12 bases spanning the gap. Germline V gene data show CDR1 as GTSNPN and CDR2 as SVGIG (reference sequence). This CDR3 comprises 16 residues. The CDR3 spells CAWSAGYIATNEKLFF. As DNA, the CDR3 is TGTGCCTGGAGTGCCGGGTACATCGCAACTAATGAAAAACTGTTTTTT. Variable domain in full (rest from reference TRBV30 and TRBJ1-4): SQTIHQWPATLVQPVGSPLSLECTVEGTSNPNLYWYRQAAGRGLQLLFYSVGIGQISSEVPQNLSASRPQDRQFILSSKKLLLSDSGFYLCAWSAGYIATNEKLFFGSGTQLSVL.

The V and J genes are TRBV4-1 and TRBJ1-5; D not resolved. Germline lookup yields CDR1 MGHRA and CDR2 YSYEKL. Trimming stripped 4 bases from V and 7 bases from J, with 11 bases between. The CDR3 has 13 amino acids. Written as DNA, the CDR3 is TGCGCCAGCAGCCCCCAACCGGGGCAGCCCCAGCATTTT. Translating gives CASSPQPGQPQHF.

The gene calls are TRBV6-1 and TRBJ1-2; 8 bases line up with TRBD1. With 3 bases clipped from V and 0 bases from J, the junction kept 9 bases outside the gene matches. Germline-derived CDR1 and CDR2 are MNHNS and SASEGT. This CDR3 region has 17 residues. The DNA for the CDR3 is TGTGCCAGCAGTGAGGTGCAGGGGGCTAAAGCTAACTATGGCTACACCTTC. Amino acid sequence: CASSEVQGAKANYGYTF.

This chain links TRBV7-8 with TRBJ1-6; the D is unclear. The germline V gene encodes CDR1 SGHVS and CDR2 FQNEAQ. V was clipped by 1 base and J by 7 bases, with 8 bases between them. CDR3 size: 14 residues. CDR3 nucleotide sequence: TGTGCCAGCAGCTTAGAACAGTACAATTCACCCCTCCACTTT. This encodes CASSLEQYNSPLHF.